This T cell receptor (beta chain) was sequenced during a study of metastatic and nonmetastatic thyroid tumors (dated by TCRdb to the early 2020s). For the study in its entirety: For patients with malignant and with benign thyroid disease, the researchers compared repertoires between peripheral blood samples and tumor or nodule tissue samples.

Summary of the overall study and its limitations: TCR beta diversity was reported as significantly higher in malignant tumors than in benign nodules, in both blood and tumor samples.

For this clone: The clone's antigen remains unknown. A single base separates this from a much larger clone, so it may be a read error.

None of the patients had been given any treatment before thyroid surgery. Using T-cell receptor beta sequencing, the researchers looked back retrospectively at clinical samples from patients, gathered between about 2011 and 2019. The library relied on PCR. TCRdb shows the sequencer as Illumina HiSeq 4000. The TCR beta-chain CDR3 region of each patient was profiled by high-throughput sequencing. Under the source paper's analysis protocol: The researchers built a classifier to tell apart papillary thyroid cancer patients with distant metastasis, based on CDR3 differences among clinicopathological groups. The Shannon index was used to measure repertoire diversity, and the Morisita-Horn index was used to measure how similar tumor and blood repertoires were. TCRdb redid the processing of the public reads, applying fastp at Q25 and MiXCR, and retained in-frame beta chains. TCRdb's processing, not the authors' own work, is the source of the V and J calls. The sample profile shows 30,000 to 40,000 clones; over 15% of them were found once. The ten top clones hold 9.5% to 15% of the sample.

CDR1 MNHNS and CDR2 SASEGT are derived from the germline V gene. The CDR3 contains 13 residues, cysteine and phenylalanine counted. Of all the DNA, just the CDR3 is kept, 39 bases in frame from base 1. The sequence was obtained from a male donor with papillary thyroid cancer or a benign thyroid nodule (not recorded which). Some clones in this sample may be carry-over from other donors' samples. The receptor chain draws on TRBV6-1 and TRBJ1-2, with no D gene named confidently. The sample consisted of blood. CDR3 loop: CVSSATTNYGYIF. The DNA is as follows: TGTGTCAGCAGTGCGACAACGAACTATGGCTACATCTTC.